This T cell receptor beta chain comes out of a study of control samples from healthy donors and cancer patients. Clones were read by immunoSEQ multiplex PCR, and TCRdb kept only the in-frame ones, dropping some. Of some 130,000 clones listed, more than 80% are singletons. Germline V lookup: CDR1 SQVTM, CDR2 ANQGSEA. V gave up 6 bases and J gave up 7 bases, with 13 bases separating them. The CDR3 is made up of 12 amino acids. This chain uses TRBV29-1 with TRBJ1-5, with a tentative D call TRBD1 (5 bases). The sequencing sample was made of blood. The clonotype was recovered from a man aged 40-49 years in good health. CDR3 coding DNA: TGCAGCGTGGGGGTCTTGGGGCAGCCCCAGCATTTT. Amino acid sequence: CSVGVLGQPQHF. Based on the CDR3 plus reference TRBV29-1 and TRBJ1-5, the full variable domain is SAVISQKPSRDICQRGTSLTIQCQVDSQVTMMFWYRQQPGQSLTLIATANQGSEATYESGFVIDKFPISRPNLTFSTLTVSNMSPEDSSIYLCSVGVLGQPQHFGDGTRLSIL.